This is a list of T cell receptor beta chains from one sample in a study of blood T cell repertoires in COVID-19. Profiling relied on immunoSEQ multiplex PCR, and the TCRdb table lists in-frame clones only, not all of them. The repertoire holds about 210,000 clones, with roughly four fifths as singletons. The sample comprised peripheral blood. These receptors originate from a woman older than 75 with COVID-19, enrolled during active disease. Both conserved end residues are part of each CDR3. The D gene is left open where the match is weak. Clone size is stated in some rows and not others, as once, few, many or a class when expanded.

size,D,J,V,DNA,CDR3
NA,TRBD1,TRBJ2-1,TRBV3-1/TRBV3-2,TGTGCCAGCAGCCAACAGGGGGTTAATGAGCAGTTCTTC,CASSQQGVNEQFF
NA,TRBD1,TRBJ2-7,TRBV9,TGTGCCAGCAGCGGGGGACAGCAACCCTACGAGCAGTACTTC,CASSGGQQPYEQYF
NA,TRBD1,TRBJ2-6,TRBV7-3,TGTGCCAGCCACAGGGGGCGCTCTGGGGCCAACGTCCTGACTTTC,CASHRGRSGANVLTF
NA,TRBD2,TRBJ2-3,TRBV5-4,TGTGCCAGCAGCTTGGGCGCTAGCGGGAGGCCCCCTAGCACAGATACGCAGTATTTT,CASSLGASGRPPSTDTQYF
NA,NA,TRBJ1-5,TRBV5-1,TGCGCCAGCAGCTGGGCGGGGGGCAATCAGCCCCAGCATTTT,CASSWAGGNQPQHF
NA,NA,TRBJ1-4,TRBV6-5,TGTGCCAGCCGTCCGACTGGGAGGGAAAAACTGTTTTTT,CASRPTGREKLFF
NA,NA,TRBJ1-5,TRBV28,TGTGCCAGCAGTTTGTCCACAAGCAATCAGCCCCAGCATTTT,CASSLSTSNQPQHF
NA,NA,TRBJ1-2,TRBV5-1,TGCGCCAGCAGCTTGGCCGCGGAATCAACGAGCTACACCTTC,CASSLAAESTSYTF
NA,NA,TRBJ2-1,TRBV21-1,TGTGCCAGCAGCAAAGCGCCCCTGCAGGTCTGTGAGCAGTTCTTC,CASSKAPLQVCEQFF
NA,NA,TRBJ2-7,TRBV6-5,TGTGCCAGCTCCTTGGGGGCTCCCTACGAGCAGTACTTC,CASSLGAPYEQYF
NA,NA,TRBJ1-1,TRBV2,TGTGCCAGCAGTGAAGCCCTACGACGGGGAAGATCGACTGAAGCTTTCTTT,CASSEALRRGRSTEAFF
NA,NA,TRBJ2-1,TRBV4-2,TGTGCCAGCAGCCAAGTTCAGGGTGGGGAGCAGTTCTTC,CASSQVQGGEQFF
NA,TRBD2,TRBJ2-3,TRBV12-3/TRBV12-4,TGTGCCAGCAGTCCGGGGGGAGATACGCAGTATTTT,CASSPGGDTQYF
NA,TRBD2,TRBJ2-1,TRBV24-1,TGTGCCACCAGTGATTTGCAAGGACTAGCGGGAGGGATCAATGAGCAGTTCTTC,CATSDLQGLAGGINEQFF
NA,NA,TRBJ2-1,TRBV6-1,TGTGCCAGCAGTGAAGGCACAATACGCAATGAGCAGTTCTTC,CASSEGTIRNEQFF
NA,NA,TRBJ2-5,TRBV20-1,TGCAGTTTTTGGGAGAAAGAGACCCAGTACTTC,CSFWEKETQYF
NA,TRBD1,TRBJ1-1,TRBV12-3/TRBV12-4,TGTGCCAGCAGTTTAGCGCGGGACAGTGAGGCTTTCTTT,CASSLARDSEAFF
NA,TRBD1,TRBJ2-2,TRBV3-1/TRBV3-2,TGTGCCAGCAGCTGGGGACAGGGGGCAGTAATCGGGGAGCTGTTTTTT,CASSWGQGAVIGELFF
NA,TRBD1,TRBJ2-6,TRBV5-4,TGTGCCAGCACCCGAGGGACAGGGGCATCTGGGGCCAACGTCCTGACTTTC,CASTRGTGASGANVLTF
NA,NA,TRBJ1-1,TRBV29-1,TGCAGCTCACAAGACTCCCCTGACACTGAAGCTTTCTTT,CSSQDSPDTEAFF
once,NA,TRBJ1-3,TRBV9,TGTGCCAGCAGCCCTATCTACTCTGGAAACACCATATATTTT,CASSPIYSGNTIYF
NA,TRBD2,TRBJ2-3,TRBV19,TGTGCCAGTAAATCTAGCGGACACACAGATACGCAGTATTTT,CASKSSGHTDTQYF
NA,NA,TRBJ1-2,TRBV3-1/TRBV3-2,TGTGCCAGCAGCCAATTACGGGGTGGCTATGGCTACACCTTC,CASSQLRGGYGYTF
NA,NA,TRBJ1-2,TRBV6-4,TGTGCCAGCAGTGACGGTAGACAGCCTCTTCCAGGAGCATATGGCTACACCTTC,CASSDGRQPLPGAYGYTF
NA,TRBD1,TRBJ1-3,TRBV7-3,TGTGCCAGCAGCTTAAACAGGGGCACTGGAAACACCATATATTTT,CASSLNRGTGNTIYF
few,NA,TRBJ2-3,TRBV9,TGTGCCAGCAGCCCATCTTTGGGCCGTGGCCTCACAGATACGCAGTATTTT,CASSPSLGRGLTDTQYF
NA,TRBD1,TRBJ2-2,TRBV9,TGTGCCAGCAGCCCACGACAGGGGGTAGGGGGCGGGGAGCTGTTTTTT,CASSPRQGVGGGELFF
NA,TRBD2,TRBJ2-1,TRBV6-5,TGTGCCAGCCAGACTAGCGGGGGTTACAATGAGCAGTTCTTC,CASQTSGGYNEQFF
NA,NA,TRBJ1-2,TRBV5-5,TGTGCCAGCAGCCCCGGGGTCAACTACTATGGCTACACCTTC,CASSPGVNYYGYTF
NA,NA,TRBJ2-5,TRBV5-1,TGCGCCAGCAGCTTGGGTACCGTGGGGCGAGAGACCCAGTACTTC,CASSLGTVGRETQYF
NA,TRBD2,TRBJ2-7,TRBV5-4,TGTGCCAGCAGCTTTACTAGCGGCTCCTACGAGCAGTACTTC,CASSFTSGSYEQYF
many,TRBD2,TRBJ2-7,TRBV11-2,TGTGCCAGCAGCTCCCGCCACGGGGGGGGCTACGAGCAGTACTTC,CASSSRHGGGYEQYF
NA,NA,TRBJ1-2,TRBV6-5,TGTGCCAGCAGCCCCGGGAGGGGAAGCAGCGGCTACACCTTC,CASSPGRGSSGYTF
NA,TRBD1,TRBJ2-1,TRBV5-4,TGTGCCAGCAGCCGGACAGGGGCCCCCTACAATGAGCAGTTCTTC,CASSRTGAPYNEQFF
NA,NA,TRBJ1-2,TRBV7-9,TGTGCCAGCACCCCACTCGGAGGGCCCTATGGCTACACCTTC,CASTPLGGPYGYTF
NA,NA,TRBJ1-2,TRBV18,TGTGCCAGCTCACCACCGTTGGGCACTAACTATGGCTACACCTTC,CASSPPLGTNYGYTF
NA,TRBD2,TRBJ2-3,TRBV9,TGTGCCAGCAGCGTCTCTACTAGCGGAAACACAGATACGCAGTATTTT,CASSVSTSGNTDTQYF
NA,NA,TRBJ1-1,TRBV7-9,TGTGCCAGCAGCTTTCCGGGAGGGACTAACACTGAAGCTTTCTTT,CASSFPGGTNTEAFF
NA,NA,TRBJ1-2,TRBV6-5,TGTGCCAGCAAACGGGGGAACTATGGCTACACCTTC,CASKRGNYGYTF
NA,TRBD2,TRBJ2-7,TRBV10-3,TGTGCCATCAGTGAGTCCCGGACGCTAGGGACTAGCGGAAAATCCTACGAGCAGTACTTC,CAISESRTLGTSGKSYEQYF